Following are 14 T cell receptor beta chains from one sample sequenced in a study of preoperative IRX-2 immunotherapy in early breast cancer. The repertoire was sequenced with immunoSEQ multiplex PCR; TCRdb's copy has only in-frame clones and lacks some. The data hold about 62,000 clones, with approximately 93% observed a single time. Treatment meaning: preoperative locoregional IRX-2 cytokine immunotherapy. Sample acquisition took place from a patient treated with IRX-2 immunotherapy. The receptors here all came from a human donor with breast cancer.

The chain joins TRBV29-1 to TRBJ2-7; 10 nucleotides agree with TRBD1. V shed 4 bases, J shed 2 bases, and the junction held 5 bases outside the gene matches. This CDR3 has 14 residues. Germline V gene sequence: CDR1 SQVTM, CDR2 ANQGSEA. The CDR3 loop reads CSVGDRGLTYEQYF. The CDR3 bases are TGCAGCGTTGGGGACAGGGGACTCACCTACGAGCAGTACTTC.

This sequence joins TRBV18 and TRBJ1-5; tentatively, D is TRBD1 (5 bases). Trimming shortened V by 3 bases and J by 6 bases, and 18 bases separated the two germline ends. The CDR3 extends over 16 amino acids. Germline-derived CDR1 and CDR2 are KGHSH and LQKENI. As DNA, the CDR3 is TGTGCCAGCTCACCGTCACCGAGGGGCTCTGGTCAGCCCCAGCATTTT. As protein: CASSPSPRGSGQPQHF.

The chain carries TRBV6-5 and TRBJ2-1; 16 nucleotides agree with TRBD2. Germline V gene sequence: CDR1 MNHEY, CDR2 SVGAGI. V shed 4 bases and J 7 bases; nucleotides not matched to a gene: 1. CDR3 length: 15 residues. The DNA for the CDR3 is TGTGCCAGCAGTTCGGGACTAGCGGGAGGGAATGAGCAGTTCTTC. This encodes CASSSGLAGGNEQFF.

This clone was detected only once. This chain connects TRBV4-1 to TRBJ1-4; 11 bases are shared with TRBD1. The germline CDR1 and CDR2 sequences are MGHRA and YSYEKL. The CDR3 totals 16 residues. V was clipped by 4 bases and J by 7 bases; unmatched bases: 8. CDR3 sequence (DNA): TGCGCCAGCAGCCTTAGGACAGGGGGCGGTGGTGAAAAACTGTTTTTT. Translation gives CASSLRTGGGGEKLFF.

The CDR3 DNA sequence: TGTGCCAGTAGTATGTCTCGTAGGGGGCTACCGAGCGAGCAGTACTTC. Amino acids: CASSMSRRGLPSEQYF. V is TRBV19 and J is TRBJ2-7; 7 bases match TRBD1. The germline V gene has CDR1 LNHDA and CDR2 SQIVND (reference sequence). This CDR3 has 16 amino acids. V shed 3 bases and J 6 bases; nucleotides not matched to a gene: 14.

CDR3 nucleotides: TGTGCCAGCAGTTTTGTGGGGGATTCCGAGCAGTACTTC. This codes for CASSFVGDSEQYF. This sequence joins TRBV28 and TRBJ2-7; tentatively, D is TRBD1 or TRBD2 (5 bases each). The CDR3 is 13 amino acids. The V end lost 3 bases, the J end lost 6 bases, and 12 bases lay between the germline ends. The germline V gene encodes CDR1 MDHEN and CDR2 SYDVKM.

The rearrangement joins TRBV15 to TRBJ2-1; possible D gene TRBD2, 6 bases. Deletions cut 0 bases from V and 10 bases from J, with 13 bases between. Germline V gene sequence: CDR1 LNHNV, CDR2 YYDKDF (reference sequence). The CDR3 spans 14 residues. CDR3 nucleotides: TGTGCCACCAGCAGAGATCAAGGACTACCGGAGCAGTTCTTC. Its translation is CATSRDQGLPEQFF.

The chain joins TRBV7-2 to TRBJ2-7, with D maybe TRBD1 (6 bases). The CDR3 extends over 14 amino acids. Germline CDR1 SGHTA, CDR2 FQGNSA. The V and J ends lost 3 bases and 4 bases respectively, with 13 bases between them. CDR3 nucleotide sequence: TGTGCCAGCAGCTTGGGACATACAGGGTACGAGCAGTACTTC. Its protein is CASSLGHTGYEQYF.

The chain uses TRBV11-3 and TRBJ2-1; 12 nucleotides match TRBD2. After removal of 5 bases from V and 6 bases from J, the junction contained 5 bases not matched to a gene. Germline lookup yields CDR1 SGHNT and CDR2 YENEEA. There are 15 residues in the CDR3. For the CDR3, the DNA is TGTGCCAGCAGCCTGACTAGCGGGAGTTTCAATGAGCAGTTCTTC. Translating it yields CASSLTSGSFNEQFF.

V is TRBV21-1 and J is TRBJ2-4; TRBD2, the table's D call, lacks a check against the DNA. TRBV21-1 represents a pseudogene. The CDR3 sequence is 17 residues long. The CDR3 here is CASNGGEVLEAKNIQYF. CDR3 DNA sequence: TGTGCCAGCAACGGGGGAGAGGTGTTGGAGGCCAAAAACATTCAGTACTTC.

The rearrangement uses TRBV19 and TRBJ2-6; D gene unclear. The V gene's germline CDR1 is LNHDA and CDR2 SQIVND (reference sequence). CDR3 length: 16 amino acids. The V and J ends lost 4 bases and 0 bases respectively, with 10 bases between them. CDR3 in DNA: TGTGCCAGTAGTACCTACAGTGGCTCTGGGGCCAACGTCCTGACTTTC. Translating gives CASSTYSGSGANVLTF.

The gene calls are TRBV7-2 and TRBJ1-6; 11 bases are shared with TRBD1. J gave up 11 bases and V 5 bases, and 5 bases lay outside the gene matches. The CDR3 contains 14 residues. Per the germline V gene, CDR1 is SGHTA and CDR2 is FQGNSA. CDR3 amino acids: CASSQDRGPAPLHF. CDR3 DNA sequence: TGTGCCAGCAGCCAGGACAGGGGGCCGGCACCCCTCCACTTT.

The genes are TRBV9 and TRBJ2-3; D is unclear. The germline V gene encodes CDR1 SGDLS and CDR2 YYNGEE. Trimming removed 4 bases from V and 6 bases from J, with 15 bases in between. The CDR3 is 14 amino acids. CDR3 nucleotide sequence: TGTGCCAGCAGCCAGTGGGCCCCTCAGGATACGCAGTATTTT. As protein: CASSQWAPQDTQYF.

The CDR3 region is CASSVIGVQETQYF. CDR3 nucleotide sequence: TGTGCCAGCAGCGTTATAGGGGTTCAAGAGACCCAGTACTTC. The J gene is TRBJ2-5, the V gene TRBV5-4, with a tentative D call TRBD1 (5 bases). Per the germline V gene, CDR1 is SGHNT and CDR2 is YYREEE (reference sequence). The V end was cut by 4 bases, the J end by 2 bases, with 12 bases between. This CDR3 has 14 residues.